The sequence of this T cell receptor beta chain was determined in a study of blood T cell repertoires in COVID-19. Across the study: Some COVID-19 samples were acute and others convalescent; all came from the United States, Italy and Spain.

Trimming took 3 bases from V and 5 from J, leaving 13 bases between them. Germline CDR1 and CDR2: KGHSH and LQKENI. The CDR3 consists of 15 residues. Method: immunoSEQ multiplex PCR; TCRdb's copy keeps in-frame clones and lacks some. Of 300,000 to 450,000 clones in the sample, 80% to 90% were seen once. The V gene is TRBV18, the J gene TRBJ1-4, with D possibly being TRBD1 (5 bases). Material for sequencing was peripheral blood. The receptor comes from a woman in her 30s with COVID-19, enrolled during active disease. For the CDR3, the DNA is TGTGCCAGCTCACCCCGGGCAGGGTCGAATGAAAAACTGTTTTTT. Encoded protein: CASSPRAGSNEKLFF. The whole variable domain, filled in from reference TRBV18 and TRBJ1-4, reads NAGVMQNPRHLVRRRGQEARLRCSPMKGHSHVYWYRQLPEEGLKFMVYLQKENIIDESGMPKERFSAEFPKEGPSILRIQQVVRGDSAAYFCASSPRAGSNEKLFFGSGTQLSVL.